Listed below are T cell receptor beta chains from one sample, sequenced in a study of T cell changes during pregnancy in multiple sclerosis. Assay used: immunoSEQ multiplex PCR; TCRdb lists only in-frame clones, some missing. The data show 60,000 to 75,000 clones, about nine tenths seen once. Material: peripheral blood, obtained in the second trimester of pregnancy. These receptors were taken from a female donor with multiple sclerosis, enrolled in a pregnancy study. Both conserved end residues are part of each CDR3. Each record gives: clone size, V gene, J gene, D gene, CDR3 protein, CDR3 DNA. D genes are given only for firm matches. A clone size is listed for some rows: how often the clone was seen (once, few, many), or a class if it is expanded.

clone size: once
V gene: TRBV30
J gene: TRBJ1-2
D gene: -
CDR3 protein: CAWSTTGGYTF
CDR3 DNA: TGTGCCTGGAGTACCACAGGTGGCTACACCTTC

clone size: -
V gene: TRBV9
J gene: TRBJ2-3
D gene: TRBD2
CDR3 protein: CASSVAAGGPDTQYF
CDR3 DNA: TGTGCCAGCAGCGTAGCGGCGGGGGGGCCGGATACGCAGTATTTT

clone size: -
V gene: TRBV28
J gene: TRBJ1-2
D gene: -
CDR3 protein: CASTRTPSDGYTF
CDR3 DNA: TGTGCCAGCACCAGGACTCCGAGTGACGGCTACACCTTC

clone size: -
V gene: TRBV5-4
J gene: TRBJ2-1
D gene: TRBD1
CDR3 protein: CASGTGDNEQFF
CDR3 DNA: TGTGCCAGCGGGACAGGGGACAATGAGCAGTTCTTC

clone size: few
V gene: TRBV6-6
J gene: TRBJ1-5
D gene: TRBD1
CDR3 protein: CASRSGGSGNQPQHF
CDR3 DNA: TGTGCCAGCAGATCAGGGGGCAGTGGCAATCAGCCCCAGCATTTT

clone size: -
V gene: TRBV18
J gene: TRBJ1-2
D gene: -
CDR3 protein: CASSSKDRANYGYTF
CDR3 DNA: TGTGCCAGCTCTTCCAAAGACAGAGCTAACTATGGCTACACCTTC

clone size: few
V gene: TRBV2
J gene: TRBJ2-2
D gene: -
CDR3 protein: CASNGQPNTGELFF
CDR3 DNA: TGTGCCAGCAATGGACAACCGAACACCGGGGAGCTGTTTTTT

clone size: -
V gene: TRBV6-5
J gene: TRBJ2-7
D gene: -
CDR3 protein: CASGHSEQYF
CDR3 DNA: TGTGCCAGCGGACATTCCGAGCAGTACTTC

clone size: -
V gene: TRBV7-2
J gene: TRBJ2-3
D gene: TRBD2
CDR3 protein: CASSARGGRSTDTQYF
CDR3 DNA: TGTGCCAGCAGCGCCCGCGGGGGGCGAAGCACAGATACGCAGTATTTT

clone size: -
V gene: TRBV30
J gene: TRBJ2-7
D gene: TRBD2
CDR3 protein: CAWGTSGSYEQYF
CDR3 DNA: TGTGCCTGGGGGACTAGCGGGAGCTACGAGCAGTACTTC

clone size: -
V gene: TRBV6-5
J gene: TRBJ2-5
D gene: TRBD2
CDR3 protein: CASSYSAGGGQETQYF
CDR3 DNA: TGTGCCAGCAGTTACTCGGCGGGGGGGGGCCAAGAGACCCAGTACTTC

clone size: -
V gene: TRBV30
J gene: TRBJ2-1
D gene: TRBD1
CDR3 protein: CAWSSRTGRDNEQFF
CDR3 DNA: TGTGCCTGGAGTTCAAGGACAGGGCGCGACAATGAGCAGTTCTTC

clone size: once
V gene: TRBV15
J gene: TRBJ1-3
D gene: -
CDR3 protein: CATSRVGSGNTIYF
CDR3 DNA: TGTGCCACCAGCAGAGTCGGCTCTGGAAACACCATATATTTT

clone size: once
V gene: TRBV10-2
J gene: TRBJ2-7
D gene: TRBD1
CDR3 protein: CASSGVGTDYEQYF
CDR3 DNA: TGCGCCAGTAGTGGGGTCGGGACAGACTACGAGCAGTACTTC

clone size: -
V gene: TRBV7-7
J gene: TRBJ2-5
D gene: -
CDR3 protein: CASSLARTPQETQYF
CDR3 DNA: TGTGCCAGCAGCTTAGCACGGACACCCCAAGAGACCCAGTACTTC

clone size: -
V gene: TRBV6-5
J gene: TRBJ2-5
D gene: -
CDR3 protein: CASSFGVGGETQYF
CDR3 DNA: TGTGCCAGCAGTTTCGGGGTCGGCGGAGAGACCCAGTACTTC

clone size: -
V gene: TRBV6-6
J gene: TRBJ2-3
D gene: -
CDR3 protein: CASSPRRDTDTQYF
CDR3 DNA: TGTGCCAGCAGTCCTCGCAGGGACACAGATACGCAGTATTTT

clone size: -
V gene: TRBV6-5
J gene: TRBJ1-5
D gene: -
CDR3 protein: CASSYSPAGNQPQHF
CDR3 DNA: TGTGCCAGCAGTTACTCTCCCGCCGGGAATCAGCCCCAGCATTTT

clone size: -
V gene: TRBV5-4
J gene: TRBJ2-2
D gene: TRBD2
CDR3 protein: CASKIGLAANTGELFF
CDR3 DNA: TGTGCCAGCAAAATCGGACTAGCGGCCAACACCGGGGAGCTGTTTTTT

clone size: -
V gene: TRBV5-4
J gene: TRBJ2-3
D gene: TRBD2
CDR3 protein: CASSRSGRAPDTQYF
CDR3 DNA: TGTGCCAGCAGCAGAAGCGGGAGGGCCCCAGATACGCAGTATTTT

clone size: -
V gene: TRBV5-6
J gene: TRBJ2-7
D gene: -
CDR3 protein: CASSWTDAYEQYF
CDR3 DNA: TGTGCCAGCAGCTGGACTGATGCGTACGAGCAGTACTTC

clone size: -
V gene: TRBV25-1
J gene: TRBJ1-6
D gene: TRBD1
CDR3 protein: CASTGGPSTLHF
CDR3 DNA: TGTGCCAGCACAGGGGGGCCATCGACCCTCCACTTT

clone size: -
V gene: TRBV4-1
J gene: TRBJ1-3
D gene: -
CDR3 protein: CASSHRAGMGAGNTIYF
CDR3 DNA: TGCGCCAGCAGCCATAGAGCGGGGATGGGGGCTGGAAACACCATATATTTT

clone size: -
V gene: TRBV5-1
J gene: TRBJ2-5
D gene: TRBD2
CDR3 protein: CASSTSGGQETQYF
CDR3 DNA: TGCGCCAGCAGCACTAGCGGGGGCCAAGAGACCCAGTACTTC

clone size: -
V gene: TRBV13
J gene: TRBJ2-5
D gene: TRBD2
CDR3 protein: CASSWGLAGEVTQYF
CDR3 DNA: TGTGCCAGCAGCTGGGGACTAGCGGGGGAGGTGACCCAGTACTTC

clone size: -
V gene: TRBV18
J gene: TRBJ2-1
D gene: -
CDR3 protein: CASSPRAGVLGEQFF
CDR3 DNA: TGTGCCAGCTCACCACGAGCAGGGGTTCTGGGTGAGCAGTTCTTC

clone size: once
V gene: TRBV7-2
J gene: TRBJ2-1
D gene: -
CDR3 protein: CASRVPGQAVDEQFF
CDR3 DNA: TGTGCCAGCAGGGTTCCGGGACAAGCTGTGGATGAGCAGTTCTTC

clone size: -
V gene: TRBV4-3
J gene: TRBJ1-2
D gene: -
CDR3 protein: CASSQSGKSNGYTF
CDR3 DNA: TGCGCCAGCAGCCAGTCAGGGAAGTCGAATGGCTACACCTTC

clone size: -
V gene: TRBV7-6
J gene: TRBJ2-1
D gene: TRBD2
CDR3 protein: CASTQRAGVYEQFF
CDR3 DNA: TGTGCCAGCACCCAAAGGGCGGGAGTCTATGAGCAGTTCTTC

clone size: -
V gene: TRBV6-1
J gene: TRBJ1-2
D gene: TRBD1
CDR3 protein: CASKQGGGYGYTF
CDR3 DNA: TGTGCCAGTAAACAGGGGGGAGGCTATGGCTACACCTTC

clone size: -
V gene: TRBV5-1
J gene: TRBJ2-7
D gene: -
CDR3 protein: CASSFSLDYEQYF
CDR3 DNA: TGCGCCAGCAGCTTTAGTTTAGATTACGAGCAGTACTTC

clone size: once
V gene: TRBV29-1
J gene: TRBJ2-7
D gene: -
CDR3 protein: CSVDGTNYEQYF
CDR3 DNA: TGCAGCGTTGACGGGACAAACTACGAGCAGTACTTC

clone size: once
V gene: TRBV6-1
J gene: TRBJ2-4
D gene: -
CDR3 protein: CASTAKNIQYF
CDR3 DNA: TGTGCCAGCACGGCCAAAAACATTCAGTACTTC

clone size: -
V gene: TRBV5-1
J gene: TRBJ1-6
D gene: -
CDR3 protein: CASSFFGVSGSKNSPLHF
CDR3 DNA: TGCGCCAGCAGCTTTTTCGGGGTCTCCGGATCAAAAAATTCACCCCTCCACTTT

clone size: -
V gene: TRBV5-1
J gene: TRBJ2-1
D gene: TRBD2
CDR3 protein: CASSLGLAGANEQFF
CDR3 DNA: TGCGCCAGCAGCTTGGGACTAGCGGGGGCCAATGAGCAGTTCTTC

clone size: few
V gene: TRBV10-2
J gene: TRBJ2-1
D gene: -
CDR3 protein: CASSVYNEQFF
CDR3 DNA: TGCGCCAGCAGCGTGTACAATGAGCAGTTCTTC

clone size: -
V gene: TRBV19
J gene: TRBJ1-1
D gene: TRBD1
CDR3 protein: CASSEPGGNTEAFF
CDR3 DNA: TGTGCCAGTAGTGAGCCAGGGGGGAACACTGAAGCTTTCTTT

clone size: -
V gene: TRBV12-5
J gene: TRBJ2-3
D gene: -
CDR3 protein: CASGLARDKPSTDTQYF
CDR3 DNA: TGTGCTAGTGGTCTTGCCCGGGACAAACCTAGCACAGATACGCAGTATTTT

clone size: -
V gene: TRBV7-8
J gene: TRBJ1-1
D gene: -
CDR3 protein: CASSLGWGQMNTEAFF
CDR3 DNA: TGTGCCAGCAGCTTGGGGTGGGGACAAATGAACACTGAAGCTTTCTTT

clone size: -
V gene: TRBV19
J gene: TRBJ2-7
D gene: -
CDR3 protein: CASSPDSSSSYEQYF
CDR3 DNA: TGTGCCAGTAGCCCTGACTCGTCTAGCTCCTACGAGCAGTACTTC

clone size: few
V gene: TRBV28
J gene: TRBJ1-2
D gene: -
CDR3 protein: CASSSRVLGYTF
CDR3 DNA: TGTGCCAGCAGCAGTCGGGTTCTTGGCTACACCTTC

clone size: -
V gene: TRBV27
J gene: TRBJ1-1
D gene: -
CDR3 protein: CASSLFRGEVEAFF
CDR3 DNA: TGTGCCAGCAGTTTGTTCAGGGGAGAGGTTGAAGCTTTCTTT

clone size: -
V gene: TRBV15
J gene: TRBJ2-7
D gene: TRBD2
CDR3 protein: CATSRGPSGSPHEQYF
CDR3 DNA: TGTGCCACCAGCAGAGGGCCTAGCGGGAGCCCCCACGAGCAGTACTTC

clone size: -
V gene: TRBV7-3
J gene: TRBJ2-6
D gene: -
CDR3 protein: CASSLSSGGANVLTF
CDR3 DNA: TGTGCCAGCAGCTTATCTTCGGGTGGGGCCAACGTCCTGACTTTC

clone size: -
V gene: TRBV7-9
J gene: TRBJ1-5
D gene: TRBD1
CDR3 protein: CASSSGQGFQPQHF
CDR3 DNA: TGTGCCAGCAGCTCGGGACAGGGCTTTCAGCCCCAGCATTTT

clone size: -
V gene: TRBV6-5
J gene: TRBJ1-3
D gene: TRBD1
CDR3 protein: CASSYSGQGTGNTIYF
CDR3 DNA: TGTGCCAGCAGTTACTCCGGACAGGGGACTGGAAACACCATATATTTT

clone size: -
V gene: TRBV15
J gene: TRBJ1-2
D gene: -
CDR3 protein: CATSSDVINGGYTF
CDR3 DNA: TGTGCCACCAGCAGTGATGTGATAAATGGCGGCTACACCTTC

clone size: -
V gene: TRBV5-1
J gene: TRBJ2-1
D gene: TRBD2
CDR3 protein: CASSLVASGGYNEQFF
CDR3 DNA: TGCGCCAGCAGCTTGGTGGCTAGCGGGGGTTACAATGAGCAGTTCTTC

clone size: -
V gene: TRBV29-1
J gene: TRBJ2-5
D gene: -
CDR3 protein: CSVEEAETQYF
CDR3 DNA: TGCAGCGTTGAAGAGGCAGAGACCCAGTACTTC

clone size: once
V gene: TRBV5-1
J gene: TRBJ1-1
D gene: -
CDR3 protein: CASSAAGASNTEAFF
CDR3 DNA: TGCGCCAGCAGCGCGGCAGGGGCTTCGAACACTGAAGCTTTCTTT

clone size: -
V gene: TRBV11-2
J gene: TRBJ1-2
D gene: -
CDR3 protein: CASTLDPLMDSRGYTF
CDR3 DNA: TGTGCCAGCACTCTAGACCCCTTAATGGATTCGAGAGGCTACACCTTC

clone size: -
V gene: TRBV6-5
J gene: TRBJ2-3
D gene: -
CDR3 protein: CASSPTYTDTQYF
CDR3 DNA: TGTGCCAGCAGTCCGACTTACACAGATACGCAGTATTTT

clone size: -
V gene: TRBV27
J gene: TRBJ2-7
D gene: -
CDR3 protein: CASSLLGAREQYF
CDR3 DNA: TGTGCCAGCAGTTTGTTGGGGGCGCGAGAGCAGTACTTC

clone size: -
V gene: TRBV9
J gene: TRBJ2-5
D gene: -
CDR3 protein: CASSEGFLARQETQYF
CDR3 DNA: TGTGCCAGCAGCGAGGGGTTCCTCGCTAGACAAGAGACCCAGTACTTC